This record covers a single TCR beta chain. Its antigen is currently unknown. This sample is drawn from a study of T cell responses to AZD1222 COVID-19 vaccine. Findings of the study overall: Of the AZD1222 recipients, only 5 to 7 were seropositive at baseline. The donor group comprised mostly white British people and more females; the analysis possibly underestimated clonal diversity. Researchers took repertoire samples only after the peak T cell response had come. Researchers report vaccine-associated CD4 TCRs spanning spike, with dominance at 160-218 and 743-854.

Measured with immunoSEQ multiplex PCR; TCRdb has only the in-frame clones, and not every one. The sample lists about 86,000 clones; over 85% were seen once. The CDR3 sequence is 12 residues long. Germline loops: CDR1 GTSNPN, CDR2 SVGIG (reference sequence). V lost 0 bases and J 7 bases, leaving 9 bases between the germline ends. The TCR sequence derives from an adult who received the AZD1222 COVID-19 vaccine. Material: peripheral blood, obtained 28 days after the second AZD1222 dose. The rearrangement links TRBV30 to TRBJ1-1; D not certain. This CDR3 reads CAWSVRAHEAFF. In DNA form, the CDR3 reads TGTGCCTGGAGTGTACGGGCACATGAAGCTTTCTTT.